This is a list of T cell receptor beta chains from one sample in a study of identical twins. TCRdb reprocessed the 5' RACE reads via MiXCR and lists one record per CDR3 protein. The sample gives hundreds of thousands of distinct CDR3 sequences, 9% to 15% of which show up once; 1.5% to 2% is in the top ten. These data are also associated with another study on yellow fever vaccine responses in identical twins.

The sequencing input was PBMCs. The receptors shown here come from a woman younger than 35 in good health. Both conserved end residues are part of each CDR3. Size is stated for part of the rows, as once, few or many counts, or as a class when the clone is expanded.

clone_size: -; j_call: TRBJ2-7; v_call: TRBV6-5; cdr3_aa: CASSYKSSSRYEQYF
clone_size: -; j_call: TRBJ2-4; v_call: TRBV7-9; cdr3_aa: CASIKTGMENIQYF
clone_size: few; j_call: TRBJ1-5; v_call: TRBV24-1; cdr3_aa: CATSGGQGRQPQHF
clone_size: few; j_call: TRBJ1-5; v_call: TRBV5-6; cdr3_aa: CASSLDSALGQPQHF
clone_size: many; j_call: TRBJ1-4; v_call: TRBV12-3/TRBV12-4; cdr3_aa: CASSLSGSIEKLFF
clone_size: few; j_call: TRBJ2-7; v_call: TRBV7-9; cdr3_aa: CASSGAGNTPYEQYF
clone_size: few; j_call: TRBJ2-1; v_call: TRBV29-1; cdr3_aa: CSVGGASYNEQFF
clone_size: few; j_call: TRBJ2-1; v_call: TRBV15; cdr3_aa: CATNGEASSYNEQFF
clone_size: few; j_call: TRBJ1-2; v_call: TRBV6-5; cdr3_aa: CASSYSKIRGSYGYTF
clone_size: -; j_call: TRBJ2-7; v_call: TRBV28; cdr3_aa: CASSLPGVGEQYF
clone_size: -; j_call: TRBJ2-2; v_call: TRBV7-9; cdr3_aa: CASSPQTGDPNTGELFF
clone_size: -; j_call: TRBJ2-1; v_call: TRBV5-1; cdr3_aa: CASSSGDGAYNEQFF
clone_size: few; j_call: TRBJ2-1; v_call: TRBV2; cdr3_aa: CASSGQGAPLATYNEQFF
clone_size: -; j_call: TRBJ2-7; v_call: TRBV4-1; cdr3_aa: CASSQAGGGRLDEQYF
clone_size: -; j_call: TRBJ1-5; v_call: TRBV20-1; cdr3_aa: CSASTANQPQHF
clone_size: many; j_call: TRBJ1-5; v_call: TRBV6-1; cdr3_aa: CASSRDRNQPQHF